The clone carrying this T cell receptor beta chain appeared a few times. The data were obtained in a study of T cells in Graves' hyperthyroidism and ophthalmopathy. If no ophthalmopathy progression occurred within 18 months, Graves' hyperthyroidism was stable. The CDR3 runs 15 residues. Germline V gene lookup returns CDR1 MNHEY and CDR2 SMNVEV (reference sequence). Between the trimmed V and J ends, which lost 5 bases and 5 bases, there was a span of 15 bases. RNA transcripts provided the source from which TCR beta CDR3 regions were amplified. With the HTBI primer set, the TCR CDR3 went through a first round of RT-PCR. TCRdb processed the multiplex PCR reads anew with MiXCR; each CDR3 protein has one entry. This table has a few hundred thousand distinct CDR3 sequences, around 18% appearing once.

The sequencing sample was made of blood. The chain carries TRBV27 and TRBJ1-4; D gene uncertain. This receptor was identified in a man aged 35 to 55 with Graves' hyperthyroidism. The CDR3 sequence is CASSPTRSQNEKLFF. CDR3 nucleotide sequence: TGTGCCAGCAGTCCCACCCGGTCTCAAAATGAAAAACTGTTTTTT.